Below are 4 T cell receptor beta chains sequenced from a single sample in a study of T cells in Graves' hyperthyroidism and ophthalmopathy. The TCR beta CDR3 regions underwent amplification using RNA transcripts as the source. First-round RT-PCR of the TCR CDR3 relied on the HTBI primer set. TCRdb reanalysed the multiplex PCR reads using MiXCR and keeps one entry per CDR3 protein. Here the sample spans 400,000 to 500,000 distinct CDR3 sequences, 14% being singletons. Source material: blood. These TCRs come from a woman between 18 and 29 years old with Graves' hyperthyroidism.

This clonotype was recorded at least ten times. The V gene is TRBV24-1, the J gene TRBJ2-1; D is unclear. Germline V gene data show CDR1 as KGHDR and CDR2 as SFDVKD. V was clipped by 9 bases and J by 3 bases, with 17 bases between them. The CDR3 spans 15 residues. Written as DNA, the CDR3 is TGTGCCACCTCTAGGTGGCAGGACGGCTACAATGAGCAGTTCTTC. Translation: CATSRWQDGYNEQFF.

This clonotype has a count of ten or more. The chain recombines TRBV3-1 with TRBJ2-1; tentatively, D is TRBD2 (6 bases). This CDR3 comprises 14 residues. Trimming took off 2 bases at V and 9 bases at J, with 14 bases between the two ends. Germline lookup yields CDR1 LGHDT and CDR2 YNNKEL (reference sequence). The CDR3, as DNA: TGTGCCAGCAGCCAACCCGGGACGGGAGCTGAGCAGTTCTTC. This codes for CASSQPGTGAEQFF.

This clonotype was seen many times. The V and J genes are TRBV9 and TRBJ2-7; 7 bases line up with TRBD2. The length of the CDR3 is 15 residues. The trim removed 0 bases at V and 1 base at J, leaving 4 bases unmatched. CDR1 is SGDLS, CDR2 YYNGEE, per germline. CDR3 nucleotides: TGTGCCAGCAGCGTAGCGGCGGGAGAATCCTACGAGCAGTACTTC. This encodes CASSVAAGESYEQYF.

As for this clonotype: A much larger clone lies one base from this, so it may be a read error. The chain carries TRBV5-6 and TRBJ1-2; D gene unclear. There are 13 residues in the CDR3. The germline V and J ends were trimmed by 2 bases and 7 bases, with 12 bases remaining between them. Germline CDR1 reads SGHDT; CDR2 reads YYEEEE. The CDR3 DNA sequence: TGTGCCAGCAGCTTTTGGGCAGCCCGTGGCTACACCTTC. As protein: CASSFWAARGYTF. Full variable domain (missing parts from reference TRBV5-6 and TRBJ1-2): DAGVTQSPTHLIKTRGQQVTLRCSPKSGHDTVSWYQQALGQGPQFIFQYYEEEERQRGNFPDRFSGHQFPNYSSELNVNALLLGDSALYLCASSFWAARGYTFGSGTRLTVV.